This T cell receptor beta chain emerged from a study of cytomegalovirus exposure and HLA in healthy donors. Study-level findings and limits: Most TCRs appeared rarely, but some public TCRs recurred in many donors.

Comment on this clone: Its antigen is not known.

PCR amplification relied on 60 Vbeta primers (plus 13 Jbeta primers). TCRdb's table, derived via immunoSEQ multiplex PCR, lists solely in-frame clones and lacks some. The sample contains some 140,000 clones, about 80% of which appear only once. Germline-derived CDR1 and CDR2 are MDHEN and SYDVKM. J gave up 6 bases and V 6 bases, and 1 base lay outside the gene matches. The CDR3 loop spans 11 amino acids. The V gene is TRBV28, the J gene TRBJ2-7; 8 bases line up with TRBD2. Material for sequencing was PBMCs. This receptor was identified in a man aged 30-40 years in good health and CMV-seronegative. DNA of the CDR3: TGTGCCAGCAGGGCGGGGGGCGAGCAGTACTTC. This encodes CASRAGGEQYF.